Sequencing of this TCR beta chain was carried out in a study of cytomegalovirus exposure and HLA in healthy donors. The ends were cut back, 6 bases at V and 8 bases at J, with 13 bases in the middle. Germline values: CDR1 MNHEY, CDR2 SVGAGI. The CDR3 loop spans 13 amino acids. The PCR ran on 60 Vbeta and 13 Jbeta primers. The method was immunoSEQ multiplex PCR; TCRdb's version includes in-frame clones alone and lacks a portion of them. The sample contains 150,000 to 190,000 clones, 70% to 85% of which appear only once. This sequence originates from a woman in her forties or fifties in good health and CMV-seropositive. V and J are TRBV6-5 and TRBJ2-2; a weak D match, TRBD2 (6 bases). Sequencing input: PBMCs. In DNA form, the CDR3 reads TGTGCCAGCAGACGGGACTCGCGGGGGGAGCTGTTTTTT. Amino acids: CASRRDSRGELFF.